The 32 T cell receptor beta chains below were found in one sample sequenced in a study of graft-versus-host responses after intestinal transplantation (dated by TCRdb to the early 2020s). The receptor library was made with the immunoSEQ multiplex PCR assay. In TCRdb, the immuneACCESS table is reduced to in-frame sequences with V and J assigned. These tables do not hold every clone; where another copy was compared, an unresolved V gene accounts for under half, and the others remain unexplained. For this sample the table gives around 17,000 clones, of which roughly 82% were detected only once. Jointly, the top ten make up 5% to 6% of the sample. To isolate intraepithelial and lamina propria lymphocytes from graft specimens, dithiothreitol, EDTA incubations and collagenase D digestion were used. The sequences come from ileum tissue, collected 17 days after transplant. The receptors were sampled from a human patient who received an intestinal transplant, so some T cells may come from the graft donor.

The chain joins TRBV11-3 to TRBJ2-2, with TRBD1 matching 8 bases. There are 16 residues in the CDR3. CDR1 and CDR2 from the germline V gene are SGHNT and YENEEA. V lost 4 bases to trimming and J lost 5 bases; unmatched junction nucleotides: 9. CDR3 in DNA: TGTGCCAGCAGCTCCGGACAGGGAAGGAGGACCGGGGAGCTGTTTTTT. It yields the protein CASSSGQGRRTGELFF.

V and J are TRBV7-9 and TRBJ2-7; TRBD1 aligns across 10 bases. CDR1 SEHNR and CDR2 FQNEAQ come from the germline V gene (reference sequence). The ends lost 1 base at V and 3 bases at J; junction bases unmatched: 3. This CDR3 is built from 15 residues. The CDR3: CASSLVRTGGYEQYF. For the CDR3, the DNA is TGTGCCAGCAGCTTAGTTAGGACAGGGGGCTACGAGCAGTACTTC.

This chain links TRBV2 with TRBJ2-7, with 8 nucleotides matching TRBD1. The ends lost 3 bases at V and 0 bases at J; junction bases unmatched: 4. Germline CDR1 reads SNHLY; CDR2 reads FYNNEI. The length of the CDR3 is 15 residues. CDR3 coding DNA: TGTGCCAGCAGTGATTCAGGGGGCCACTCCTACGAGCAGTACTTC. Residues: CASSDSGGHSYEQYF.

V and J are TRBV4-3 and TRBJ2-7, with TRBD2 as a possible D gene (6 bases). The length of the CDR3 is 14 residues. V lost 0 bases, J lost 6 bases, and 12 bases lay in between. Per germline, CDR1 LGHNA and CDR2 YSLEER. The CDR3 protein is CASSQDLGGTEQYF. DNA for the CDR3: TGCGCCAGCAGCCAAGATCTGGGCGGGACCGAGCAGTACTTC.

CDR3 in DNA: TGTGCCAGCAGTTGGGAACAGGGGGGTACTGAAGCTTTCTTT. It specifies CASSWEQGGTEAFF. V is TRBV6-5 and J is TRBJ1-1, with TRBD1 matching 8 bases. Germline loops: CDR1 MNHEY, CDR2 SVGAGI. V was pared by 4 bases and J by 5 bases, with 6 bases of the junction left unmatched. CDR3 length: 14 amino acids.

This sequence joins TRBV30 and TRBJ1-2; possibly TRBD1 for D (5 bases). The CDR3 is made up of 12 amino acids. The V and J ends lost 5 bases and 4 bases respectively, with 11 bases between them. Germline V CDR1 and CDR2: GTSNPN, SVGIG (reference sequence). In nucleotides, the CDR3 is TGTGCCTGGGCGCGGGGCGCCTATGGCTACACCTTC. Its protein is CAWARGAYGYTF.

The rearrangement links TRBV9 to TRBJ1-2, with D maybe TRBD1 (5 bases). Germline-derived CDR1 and CDR2 are SGDLS and YYNGEE. Trimming left V 3 bases short and J 3 bases short, with 21 bases between. The CDR3 is 17 residues long. CDR3 DNA sequence: TGTGCCAGCAGCGCGGGGGGACGGCCGGCGGAATACTATGGCTACACCTTC. It is translated as CASSAGGRPAEYYGYTF. Using reference TRBV9 and TRBJ1-2 for the parts outside the CDR3, the full variable domain is DSGVTQTPKHLITATGQRVTLRCSPRSGDLSVYWYQQSLDQGLQFLIQYYNGEERAKGNILERFSAQQFPDLHSELNLSSLELGDSALYFCASSAGGRPAEYYGYTFGSGTRLTVV.

J is TRBJ2-5 and V is TRBV5-4; D is possibly TRBD1 (6 bases). CDR1 is SGHNT, CDR2 YYREEE, per germline (reference sequence). This CDR3 spans 14 amino acids. Trimming cost V 4 bases and J 5 bases, with 15 bases left between them. CDR3 nucleotide sequence: TGTGCCAGCAGCCAGGGACACCTGCTTGAGACCCAGTACTTC. As protein: CASSQGHLLETQYF.

The chain links TRBV28 to TRBJ2-3; D call uncertain. From germline, CDR1 is MDHEN and CDR2 SYDVKM. This CDR3 has 16 residues. V lost 7 bases and J 2 bases, leaving 19 bases between the germline ends. CDR3 sequence: CASTKWPEIVTDTQYF. Written as DNA, the CDR3 is TGTGCCAGCACCAAGTGGCCAGAGATAGTCACAGATACGCAGTATTTT.

The V call is TRBV28, the J call TRBJ2-3; a possible D gene is TRBD2 (5 bases). V was pared by 0 bases and J by 4 bases, with 20 bases between. The CDR3 runs to 18 residues. The germline V gene encodes CDR1 MDHEN and CDR2 SYDVKM. CDR3 nucleotide sequence: TGTGCCAGCAGTTTATGGCCGGCTAGCAGGTGGAAGCCAGATACGCAGTATTTT. Translation: CASSLWPASRWKPDTQYF.

The chain has TRBV11-2 and TRBJ2-7; D may be TRBD2 (5 bases). This CDR3 contains 17 residues. Between the trimmed V and J ends, which lost 1 base and 0 bases, there was a span of 16 bases. Germline assignment: CDR1 SGHAT and CDR2 FQNNGV. CDR3 nucleotide sequence: TGTGCCAGCAGCTTAGGTACAATCCGGGAAGCCTCCTACGAGCAGTACTTC. Its translation is CASSLGTIREASYEQYF.

The chain couples TRBV10-3 to TRBJ2-7, with TRBD1 as a possible D gene (6 bases). Germline CDR1 reads ENHRY; CDR2 reads SYGVKD. The V gene lost 6 bases and the J gene lost 3 bases, with 12 bases spanning the gap. The CDR3 length is 13 residues. CDR3 nucleotides: TGTGCCATCAGCGGACAGCACCTCTACGAGCAGTACTTC. Translation: CAISGQHLYEQYF.

The chain has TRBV9 and TRBJ1-1, with D perhaps matching TRBD1 (6 bases). The CDR3 length is 13 residues. CDR1 is SGDLS and CDR2 is YYNGEE in the germline V gene. V was pared by 6 bases and J by 7 bases, with 16 bases between. Here the CDR3 DNA reads TGTGCCAGCACCAGGGGCGGGTTAGGTGAAGCTTTCTTT. Residues: CASTRGGLGEAFF.

In its sample, this clone was seen a few times. The chain carries TRBV6-1 and TRBJ2-1, with D hard to call. Germline-derived CDR1 and CDR2 are MNHNS and SASEGT. This CDR3 spans 13 amino acids. V was cut by 2 bases and J by 5 bases, with 7 bases left in between. This CDR3 is CASSEQSHNEQFF. The CDR3 DNA reads TGTGCCAGCAGTGAACAGAGTCACAATGAGCAGTTCTTC.

The chain recombines TRBV2 with TRBJ2-1; 9 nucleotides match TRBD2. This CDR3 has 15 amino acids. The germline V gene has CDR1 SNHLY and CDR2 FYNNEI. V lost 8 bases to trimming and J lost 5 bases; unmatched junction nucleotides: 10. CDR3 in DNA: TGTGCCAGCCTGAGGGGGGCGGGAGGGAACAATGAGCAGTTCTTC. Its protein product is CASLRGAGGNNEQFF. Full variable domain (remainder filled in from reference TRBV2 and TRBJ2-1): EPEVTQTPSHQVTQMGQEVILRCVPISNHLYFYWYRQILGQKVEFLVSFYNNEISEKSEIFDDQFSVERPDGSNFTLKIRSTKLEDSAMYFCASLRGAGGNNEQFFGPGTRLTVL.

V is TRBV7-9 and J is TRBJ2-7; 10 bases map to TRBD1. The CDR3 runs to 12 residues. In germline, CDR1 is SEHNR, CDR2 FQNEAQ (reference sequence). V was clipped by 4 bases and J by 6 bases; unmatched bases: 0. CDR3 nucleotide sequence: TGTGCCAGCAGCTGGACAGGGGGCGAGCAGTACTTC. This gives the protein CASSWTGGEQYF. The whole variable domain, filled in from reference TRBV7-9 and TRBJ2-7, reads DTGVSQNPRHKITKRGQNVTFRCDPISEHNRLYWYRQTLGQGPEFLTYFQNEAQLEKSRLLSDRFSAERPKGSFSTLEIQRTEQGDSAMYLCASSWTGGEQYFGPGTRLTVT.

This sequence joins TRBV5-1 and TRBJ2-7, with a weak D call TRBD2 (6 bases). Looked up from germline, CDR1 is SGHRS and CDR2 is YFSETQ. There are 15 residues in the CDR3. Trimming cost V 1 base and J 1 base, with 12 bases left between them. CDR3 sequence: CASSLSPGLSYEQYF. For the CDR3, the DNA is TGCGCCAGCAGCTTGTCTCCGGGACTTTCCTACGAGCAGTACTTC.

The chain joins TRBV7-9 to TRBJ2-1; the D gene is possibly TRBD2 (6 bases). V was trimmed by 1 base and J by 3 bases, leaving 7 bases between them. There are 14 residues in the CDR3. Per the germline V gene, CDR1 is SEHNR and CDR2 is FQNEAQ (reference sequence). The CDR3 here is CASSLGGGYNEQFF. CDR3 nucleotides: TGTGCCAGCAGCTTAGGGGGAGGCTACAATGAGCAGTTCTTC.

As for this clone: A junction boundary mismatches the germline segment, possibly from a read error. This rearrangement joins TRBV28 to TRBJ1-1; possibly TRBD1 for D (5 bases). This CDR3 spans 15 amino acids. Germline CDR1 and CDR2: MDHEN and SYDVKM. The CDR3 region has the DNA TGTGCCATCAGTAAGGGCAGGGAAACAGGCACTGAAGCTTTCTTT. Translation: CAISKGRETGTEAFF.

V usage is TRBV28 and J usage is TRBJ2-7; 7 bases agree with TRBD1. Germline loops: CDR1 MDHEN, CDR2 SYDVKM. J gave up 1 base and V 6 bases, and 6 bases lay outside the gene matches. The CDR3 extends over 14 amino acids. The CDR3: CASSSGQLSYEQYF. As DNA, the CDR3 is TGTGCCAGCAGCTCGGGACAGTTATCCTACGAGCAGTACTTC. Full variable domain (missing parts from reference TRBV28 and TRBJ2-7): DVKVTQSSRYLVKRTGEKVFLECVQDMDHENMFWYRQDPGLGLRLIYFSYDVKMKEKGDIPEGYSVSREKKERFSLILESASTNQTSMYLCASSSGQLSYEQYFGPGTRLTVT.

V is TRBV6-1 and J is TRBJ2-1; a weak D match, TRBD2 (6 bases). Trimming removed 2 bases from V and 6 bases from J, with 8 bases in between. The germline V gene has CDR1 MNHNS and CDR2 SASEGT. This CDR3 is 13 amino acids long. CDR3 protein: CASSERRGNEQFF. The CDR3 DNA reads as TGTGCCAGCAGTGAAAGGCGGGGCAATGAGCAGTTCTTC.

The rearrangement links TRBV28 to TRBJ1-2; D may be TRBD1 (6 bases). Germline V gives CDR1 MDHEN, CDR2 SYDVKM. This CDR3 contains 18 residues. Trimming left V 2 bases short and J 4 bases short, with 23 bases between. CDR3 bases: TGTGCCAGCAGTTTAATTGTCATAGTGGGGGCAAGTGGCTATGGCTACACCTTC. Protein: CASSLIVIVGASGYGYTF.

V gene TRBV6-6 combines with J gene TRBJ1-2; TRBD1 agrees at 8 bases. V shed 7 bases and J 7 bases; nucleotides not matched to a gene: 11. This CDR3 comprises 14 residues. Germline-derived CDR1 and CDR2 are MNHNY and SVGAGI (reference sequence). This chain's CDR3 is CASTDTQGAGGYTF. DNA for the CDR3: TGTGCCAGCACCGATACGCAGGGGGCCGGTGGCTACACCTTC.

The rearrangement uses TRBV7-8 and TRBJ2-7; unclear D gene. From germline, CDR1 is SGHVS and CDR2 FQNEAQ. V lost 3 bases, J lost 0 bases, and 15 bases lay in between. The CDR3 covers 16 residues. The CDR3 sequence: CASSFSYTSSSYEQYF. The CDR3 DNA follows: TGTGCCAGCAGCTTTTCCTACACCTCGAGCTCCTACGAGCAGTACTTC.

V gene TRBV7-9 combines with J gene TRBJ1-1; D is undetermined. The germline gives CDR1 SEHNR, CDR2 FQNEAQ (reference sequence). The CDR3 totals 10 residues. V was clipped by 6 bases and J by 4 bases, with 3 bases between them. The CDR3 DNA reads TGTGCCAGCAGGGGCACTGAAGCTTTCTTT. Translated: CASRGTEAFF.

This clone was seen just once. The chain recombines TRBV11-3 with TRBJ2-1, with 7 bases identical to TRBD2. The ends lost 1 base at V and 4 bases at J; junction bases unmatched: 1. Germline CDR1 is SGHNT and CDR2 is YENEEA. The CDR3 is 14 amino acids. The CDR3 loop reads CASSLAGGYNEQFF. CDR3 sequence (DNA): TGTGCCAGCAGCTTAGCGGGGGGTTACAATGAGCAGTTCTTC.

This chain connects TRBV4-2 to TRBJ2-7; 13 bases fit TRBD2. This CDR3 contains 15 residues. Per germline, CDR1 LGHNA and CDR2 YNFKEQ. V lost 2 bases to trimming and J lost 4 bases; unmatched junction nucleotides: 2. The CDR3 sequence is CASSQTSGGAYEQYF. CDR3 in DNA: TGTGCCAGCAGCCAAACTAGCGGGGGGGCTTACGAGCAGTACTTC.

The count of this clone is one. V gene TRBV18 combines with J gene TRBJ2-7, with 10 bases aligning to TRBD1. There are 15 residues in the CDR3. V shed 3 bases and J 5 bases; nucleotides not matched to a gene: 7. CDR1 KGHSH and CDR2 LQKENI come from the germline V gene. CDR3 protein: CASSPPGQGPHEQYF. The CDR3 bases are TGTGCCAGCTCACCGCCGGGACAGGGGCCCCACGAGCAGTACTTC.

This clone was found a few times. This chain joins TRBV4-1 and TRBJ2-1; D not resolved. The CDR3 is 16 residues long. Germline V CDR1 and CDR2: MGHRA, YSYEKL. The V end lost 1 base, the J end lost 2 bases, and 12 bases lay between the germline ends. The CDR3 region has the DNA TGCGCCAGCAGCCAAGTGGGCGGCAGCACCTACAATGAGCAGTTCTTC. It translates to CASSQVGGSTYNEQFF.

The chain uses TRBV28 and TRBJ2-3; D call uncertain. V lost 2 bases to trimming and J lost 6 bases, with 9 bases between them. The germline V gene has CDR1 MDHEN and CDR2 SYDVKM. This CDR3 spans 13 amino acids. This CDR3 is CASSLPPRDTQYF. CDR3 bases: TGTGCCAGCAGTTTACCCCCGCGGGATACGCAGTATTTT. The full variable domain, in which reference TRBV28 and TRBJ2-3 provide the parts outside the CDR3, is DVKVTQSSRYLVKRTGEKVFLECVQDMDHENMFWYRQDPGLGLRLIYFSYDVKMKEKGDIPEGYSVSREKKERFSLILESASTNQTSMYLCASSLPPRDTQYFGPGTRLTVL.

This clone is a singleton in its sample. The DNA of the CDR3 is TGTGCCAGCAGCATTCAGGGGGCGAGCACCGGGGAGCTGTTTTTT. Residues: CASSIQGASTGELFF. V gene TRBV9 combines with J gene TRBJ2-2; 8 nucleotides match TRBD1. The CDR3 runs to 15 residues. V gave up 4 bases and J gave up 4 bases; unmatched junction bases: 6. CDR1 SGDLS and CDR2 YYNGEE come from the germline V gene.

This clone was observed a few times. This chain joins TRBV6-5 and TRBJ2-7; D is unclear. From germline, CDR1 is MNHEY and CDR2 SVGAGI. V shed 0 bases and J shed 0 bases, with 12 bases lying between them. The CDR3 loop spans 16 amino acids. The chain's CDR3 is CASSYSTQFPSYEQYF. The CDR3 DNA reads TGTGCCAGCAGTTACTCGACACAGTTCCCCTCCTACGAGCAGTACTTC.